This entry lists 21 T cell receptor beta chains sequenced from one sample in a study of identical twins. TCRdb re-called the 5' RACE reads through MiXCR, storing one row per CDR3 protein. Found here are roughly 250,000 distinct CDR3 sequences, around an eighth of them singletons; the top ten hold approximately 9.3%. The sample consisted of memory (CD45RO+) T cells sorted from blood. Receptors were obtained from a woman aged 18-35 years in good health.

The CDR3 here is CASRVDSEFSPLHF. As DNA, the CDR3 is TGTGCCAGCAGGGTGGACAGTGAATTTTCACCCCTCCACTTT. This chain links TRBV7-2 with TRBJ1-6; a possible D gene is TRBD1 (6 bases). Trimming removed 6 bases at V and 9 bases at J, with 15 bases between. Germline V lookup: CDR1 SGHTA, CDR2 FQGNSA. This CDR3 is built from 14 residues.

This chain connects TRBV19 to TRBJ2-7; 7 bases map to TRBD1. Germline V gene sequence: CDR1 LNHDA, CDR2 SQIVND (reference sequence). V was pared by 7 bases and J by 0 bases, with 3 bases of the junction left unmatched. The CDR3 has 13 amino acids. CDR3 nucleotide sequence: TGTGCCAGTACCGGGACAGCCTCCTACGAGCAGTACTTC. Encoded protein: CASTGTASYEQYF.

This clonotype was found a few times. The rearrangement links TRBV7-8 to TRBJ1-5; 8 bases fit TRBD1. Germline V gene lookup returns CDR1 SGHVS and CDR2 FQNEAQ. The length of the CDR3 is 18 residues. Germline trimming cut 1 base from V and 1 base from J; bases unmatched to any gene: 9. The CDR3 here is CASSLGGQVDRSNQPQHF. In nucleotides, the CDR3 is TGTGCCAGCAGCTTAGGGGGACAGGTCGACCGGAGCAATCAGCCCCAGCATTTT.

This chain uses TRBV6-1 with TRBJ2-1; 9 nucleotides line up with TRBD1. Germline values: CDR1 MNHNS, CDR2 SASEGT. Losses at the gene ends were 6 bases for V and 6 bases for J; bases not matched to a gene: 6. CDR3 length: 14 residues. CDR3 in amino acids: CASSPAGQGNEQFF. CDR3 bases: TGTGCCAGCAGCCCCGCGGGACAGGGCAATGAGCAGTTCTTC.

This clonotype showed up just a few times. V gene TRBV2 combines with J gene TRBJ1-5; 7 bases match TRBD1. The CDR3 contains 15 residues. The germline V gene encodes CDR1 SNHLY and CDR2 FYNNEI. With V trimmed by 4 bases and J by 5 bases, 8 bases remained unmatched. Here the CDR3 DNA reads TGTGCCAGCAGTGTACTCCGACAGGGCCATCAGCCCCAGCATTTT. Translation gives CASSVLRQGHQPQHF.

In this sample, this clonotype turned up a few times. V gene TRBV7-9 combines with J gene TRBJ2-1; D is uncertain. Trimming removed 5 bases from V and 10 bases from J, with 21 bases in between. CDR1 and CDR2 from the germline V gene are SEHNR and FQNEAQ (reference sequence). The CDR3 contains 15 residues. This chain's CDR3 is CASSLTLSGVSEQFF. The CDR3 DNA follows: TGTGCCAGCAGCCTAACCCTTTCAGGAGTTTCCGAGCAGTTCTTC.

This clonotype showed up just a few times. The chain has TRBV30 and TRBJ1-6; D might be TRBD1 (5 bases). Germline loops: CDR1 GTSNPN, CDR2 SVGIG (reference sequence). CDR3 length: 13 amino acids. V lost 1 base, J lost 8 bases, and 9 bases lay in between. For the CDR3, the DNA is TGTGCCTGGAGTGGGGGGATCGATTCACCCCTCCACTTT. Translated, it gives CAWSGGIDSPLHF.

The chain employs TRBV7-9 and TRBJ1-2; 8 nucleotides match TRBD1. The CDR3 extends over 14 amino acids. The V and J ends lost 5 bases and 4 bases, in that order; junction bases with no gene match: 6. Germline-derived CDR1 and CDR2 are SEHNR and FQNEAQ (reference sequence). This chain's CDR3 is CASSEPGQVYGYTF. The CDR3 region has the DNA TGTGCCAGCAGCGAGCCGGGACAGGTCTATGGCTACACCTTC. The full variable domain, in which reference TRBV7-9 and TRBJ1-2 provide the parts outside the CDR3, is DTGVSQNPRHKITKRGQNVTFRCDPISEHNRLYWYRQTLGQGPEFLTYFQNEAQLEKSRLLSDRFSAERPKGSFSTLEIQRTEQGDSAMYLCASSEPGQVYGYTFGSGTRLTVV.

This clonotype was picked up many times. This rearrangement joins TRBV4-3 to TRBJ2-3, with TRBD2 matching over 11 bases. V trimming: 0 bases; J trimming: 3 bases; junction bases outside the gene matches: 8. Germline V gene data show CDR1 as LGHNA and CDR2 as YSLEER. This CDR3 contains 18 residues. CDR3 DNA: TGCGCCAGCAGCCAAGAATTAGCGGGAGGGTTGGTAACAGATACGCAGTATTTT. This codes for CASSQELAGGLVTDTQYF.

This clonotype was detected a few times. The chain couples TRBV15 to TRBJ2-1; TRBD2 agrees at 7 bases. J gave up 5 bases and V 0 bases, and 10 bases lay outside the gene matches. The CDR3 runs to 17 residues. Germline V gene lookup returns CDR1 LNHNV and CDR2 YYDKDF (reference sequence). The CDR3 spells CATSRDPRASGHNEQFF. DNA for the CDR3: TGTGCCACCAGCAGAGATCCCCGTGCTAGCGGCCACAATGAGCAGTTCTTC.

The chain links TRBV7-2 to TRBJ1-1; D gene ambiguous. V lost 0 bases and J lost 5, with 7 bases in between. Germline lookup yields CDR1 SGHTA and CDR2 FQGNSA. The CDR3 has 13 amino acids. The CDR3 DNA sequence: TGTGCCAGCAGCTTAGCGACACAAACTGAAGCTTTCTTT. Its protein is CASSLATQTEAFF.

This clonotype was seen repeatedly, ten times or more. The rearrangement joins TRBV7-2 to TRBJ1-5, with unresolved D. This CDR3 has 13 amino acids. V gave up 1 base and J gave up 6 bases, with 7 bases separating them. Germline CDR1 and CDR2: SGHTA and FQGNSA. The CDR3 region has the DNA TGTGCCAGCAGCTTAGGGTCGCGTCAGCCCCAGCATTTT. Protein sequence: CASSLGSRQPQHF.

This clonotype was counted only a few times. This chain links TRBV7-6 with TRBJ2-3; D is ambiguous. Germline-derived CDR1 and CDR2 are SGHVS and FNYEAQ. V dropped 1 base and J dropped 1 base, with 9 bases sitting between them. The CDR3 spans 15 residues. The CDR3 bases are TGTGCCAGCAGCTTAGACCCCCTGGGCACAGATACGCAGTATTTT. Translation gives CASSLDPLGTDTQYF.

The chain combines TRBV12-3 or TRBV12-4 with TRBJ2-7, with D uncertain. This CDR3 spans 13 amino acids. The ends were cut back, 6 bases at V and 4 bases at J, with 13 bases in the middle. CDR3 loop: CASRSFKGYEQYF. In DNA form, the CDR3 reads TGTGCCAGCAGATCATTTAAAGGTTACGAGCAGTACTTC.

The table lists this clonotype with many counts. The CDR3 sequence is CASSYSPPGGVYNEQFF. CDR3 bases: TGTGCCAGCAGTTACTCACCCCCAGGGGGCGTCTACAATGAGCAGTTCTTC. The rearrangement joins TRBV6-2 or TRBV6-3 to TRBJ2-1, with 8 bases identical to TRBD1. V lost 0 bases to trimming and J lost 3 bases; unmatched junction nucleotides: 7. The CDR3 length is 17 residues. The germline V gene has CDR1 MNHEY and CDR2 SVGEGT.

This clonotype was detected only a few times. CDR3 nucleotides: TGTGCCAGCAGCCAAGCGGGGGGCCGCGTAGATACGCAGTATTTT. It is translated as CASSQAGGRVDTQYF. This sequence joins TRBV11-2 and TRBJ2-3; 9 bases agree with TRBD2. Germline trimming cut 5 bases from V and 5 bases from J; bases unmatched to any gene: 8. Germline V gives CDR1 SGHAT, CDR2 FQNNGV. The CDR3 spans 15 residues.

This chain links TRBV20-1 with TRBJ2-3, with 12 positions matching TRBD2. The CDR3 is made up of 14 amino acids. V trimming: 3 bases; J trimming: 6 bases; junction bases outside the gene matches: 4. Per the germline V gene, CDR1 is DFQATT and CDR2 is SNEGSKA (reference sequence). The CDR3 loop is CSASVLAGGDTQYF. The CDR3, as DNA: TGCAGTGCTAGTGTCCTAGCGGGGGGGGATACGCAGTATTTT.

V and J are TRBV6-1 and TRBJ2-3, with D maybe TRBD2 (6 bases). This CDR3 spans 15 amino acids. The V end was cut by 6 bases, the J end by 1 base, with 14 bases between. CDR1 and CDR2 (germline): MNHNS, SASEGT. The CDR3 loop reads CASRAGTQGTDTQYF. In DNA form, the CDR3 reads TGTGCCAGCAGAGCCGGGACTCAAGGCACAGATACGCAGTATTTT.

This clonotype appeared a few times. The chain has TRBV5-1 and TRBJ2-3; D gene ambiguous. Germline CDR1 and CDR2: SGHRS and YFSETQ. V lost 0 bases to trimming and J lost 1 base, with 6 bases between them. CDR3 length: 14 amino acids. CDR3 in DNA: TGCGCCAGCAGCTTGGAAGGCCGCACAGATACGCAGTATTTT. Translated, it gives CASSLEGRTDTQYF.

This clonotype was observed many times. V is TRBV30 and J is TRBJ1-2; D remains ambiguous. The germline gives CDR1 GTSNPN, CDR2 SVGIG (reference sequence). V gave up 7 bases and J gave up 3 bases, with 12 bases separating them. The CDR3 loop spans 12 amino acids. The CDR3 DNA follows: TGTGCCTCCCCTAGGGTCTACTATGGCTACACCTTC. Its protein is CASPRVYYGYTF.

This clonotype was counted a few times. The CDR3 bases are TGCGCCAGCAGCTTGAGGGGAAGGGATGAAAAACTGTTTTTT. It is translated as CASSLRGRDEKLFF. The chain couples TRBV5-1 to TRBJ1-4; possibly TRBD1 for D (5 bases). Germline CDR1 and CDR2: SGHRS and YFSETQ. The CDR3 has 14 residues. V was clipped by 1 base and J by 6 bases, with 10 bases between them.